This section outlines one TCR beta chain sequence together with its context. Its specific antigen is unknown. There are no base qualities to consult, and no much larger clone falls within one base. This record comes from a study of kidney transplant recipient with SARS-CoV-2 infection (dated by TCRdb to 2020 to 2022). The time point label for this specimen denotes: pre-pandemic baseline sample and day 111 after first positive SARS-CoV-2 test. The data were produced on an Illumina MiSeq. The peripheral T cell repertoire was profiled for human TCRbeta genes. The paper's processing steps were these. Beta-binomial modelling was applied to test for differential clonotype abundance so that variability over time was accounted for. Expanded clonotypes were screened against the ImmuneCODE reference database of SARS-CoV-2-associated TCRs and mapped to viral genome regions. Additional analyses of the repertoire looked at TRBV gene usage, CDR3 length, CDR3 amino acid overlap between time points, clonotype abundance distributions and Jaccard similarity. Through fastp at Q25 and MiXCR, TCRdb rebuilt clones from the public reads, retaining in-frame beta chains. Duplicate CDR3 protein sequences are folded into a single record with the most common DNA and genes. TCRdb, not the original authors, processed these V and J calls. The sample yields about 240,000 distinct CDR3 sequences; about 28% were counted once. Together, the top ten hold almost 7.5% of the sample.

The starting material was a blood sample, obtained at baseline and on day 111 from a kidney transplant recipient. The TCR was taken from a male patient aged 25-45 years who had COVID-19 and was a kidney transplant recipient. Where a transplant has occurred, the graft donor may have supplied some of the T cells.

In nucleotides, the sequence is TGCAGCGTCCGGGCAGCGGGTGGCATGGATACGCAGTATTTT. It specifies CSVRAAGGMDTQYF. The rearranged segments are TRBV29-1 and TRBJ2-3; TRBD2 is a weak D gene call, 6 bases matching. The germline V gene gives CDR1 as SQVTM and CDR2 as ANQGSEA. The CDR3 sequence holds 14 residues, the cysteine and phenylalanine included. Here the CDR3 DNA is all that survives: 42 bases in frame from base 1. V is reduced by 6 bases and J by 6 bases, leaving a spacing of 19 bases between them.